This T cell receptor (beta chain) emerged from a study of cytomegalovirus exposure and HLA in healthy donors. CDR1 SGHTA and CDR2 FQGTGA come from the germline V gene. The CDR3 runs 14 residues. J lost 3 bases, V lost 5 bases, and 4 bases had no gene match. Study-wide points: The majority of CMV-associated TCR beta chains were reported as apparently HLA-restricted in a later analysis. With later analysis, a missense DCLRE1C variant became linked to TCR beta V- and J-gene trimming.

Turning to this clone: The target antigen is unknown.

PCR used 60 Vbeta primers and 13 Jbeta primers. Sequencing used immunoSEQ multiplex PCR; TCRdb keeps in-frame clones, though not all of them. Of about 130,000 clones listed, more than 80% were seen once; the top ten hold over 4.5%. The sample taken for sequencing was PBMCs. This TCR was sampled from a woman aged 40 to 49 in good health and CMV-seropositive. The chain joins TRBV7-3 to TRBJ2-1, with 7 nucleotides matching TRBD1. The CDR3, as DNA: TGTGCCAGCAGCCGGGACAGAGACTACAATGAGCAGTTCTTC. Amino acids: CASSRDRDYNEQFF.